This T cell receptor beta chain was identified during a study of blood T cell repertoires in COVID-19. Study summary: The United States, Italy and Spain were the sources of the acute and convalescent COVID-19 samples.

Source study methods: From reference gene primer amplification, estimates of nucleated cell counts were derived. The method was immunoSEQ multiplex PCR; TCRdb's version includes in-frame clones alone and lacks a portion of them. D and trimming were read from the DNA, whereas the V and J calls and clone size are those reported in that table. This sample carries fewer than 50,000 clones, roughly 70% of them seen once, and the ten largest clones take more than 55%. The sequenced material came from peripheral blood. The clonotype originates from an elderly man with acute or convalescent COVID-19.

The CDR3 reads CSVEGREGRNEQFF. CDR3 DNA sequence: TGCAGCGTTGAAGGGCGGGAGGGCCGCAATGAGCAGTTCTTC. The chain recombines TRBV29-1 with TRBJ2-1; 9 bases agree with TRBD2. Germline V CDR1 and CDR2: SQVTM, ANQGSEA. V shed 1 base, J shed 6 bases, and the junction held 4 bases outside the gene matches. The CDR3 is 14 amino acids.